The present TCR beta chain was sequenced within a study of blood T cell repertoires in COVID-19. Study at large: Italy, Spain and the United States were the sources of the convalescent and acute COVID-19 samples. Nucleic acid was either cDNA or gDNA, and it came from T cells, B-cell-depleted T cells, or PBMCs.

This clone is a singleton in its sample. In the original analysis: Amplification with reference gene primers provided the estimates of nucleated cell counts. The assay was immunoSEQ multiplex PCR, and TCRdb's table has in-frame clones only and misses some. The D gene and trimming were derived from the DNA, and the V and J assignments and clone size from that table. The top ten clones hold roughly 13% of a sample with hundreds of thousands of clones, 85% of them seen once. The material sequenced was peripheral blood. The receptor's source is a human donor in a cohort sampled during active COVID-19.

The chain's CDR3 is CASSMGLAGGFYEQYF. The CDR3 DNA reads as TGTGCCAGCAGCATGGGACTAGCGGGAGGCTTTTACGAGCAGTACTTC. This chain joins TRBV5-4 and TRBJ2-7; 15 positions agree with TRBD2. This CDR3 is built from 16 residues. From germline, CDR1 is SGHNT and CDR2 YYREEE (reference sequence). The J segment lost 4 bases and the V segment lost 4 bases, leaving 6 bases of the junction unmatched.